This entry concerns a single TCR beta chain. The sample originates from a study of blood T cell repertoires in COVID-19. Study overall: Samples came from the United States, Italy and Spain, spanning acute and convalescent COVID-19. T cells, B-cell-depleted T cells, or PBMCs supplied cDNA or gDNA.

Per the authors' pipeline: Estimation of nucleated cell counts was performed using reference gene primer amplification. Using immunoSEQ multiplex PCR, the repertoire was profiled, and TCRdb retains in-frame clones only, with some absent. That table furnishes V, J and clone size, whereas the DNA furnished D and trimming. The data contain some 120,000 clones, roughly 90% of them singletons. With 4 bases clipped from V and 5 bases from J, the junction kept 4 bases outside the gene matches. The CDR3 has 13 amino acids. Germline loops: CDR1 ENHRY, CDR2 SYGVKD. The TCR was taken from a human donor with acute or convalescent COVID-19. The donor label of this sample is uncertain. J is TRBJ1-2 and V is TRBV10-3, with 7 bases identical to TRBD1. The sequenced sample consisted of peripheral blood. The CDR3: CAISAGRGYGYTF. CDR3 in DNA: TGTGCCATCAGTGCAGGCAGGGGGTATGGCTACACCTTC.